A single sample gave rise to the 8 T cell receptor beta chains below, sequenced in a study of control samples from healthy donors and cancer patients. Assay used: immunoSEQ multiplex PCR; TCRdb lists only in-frame clones, some missing. Seen here are approximately 190,000 clones, roughly nine tenths observed once, and the top ten hold over 1.5%. The source material was blood. These TCRs come from a man aged 25-45 years in good health.

This sequence joins TRBV11-2 and TRBJ1-6; tentative D call: TRBD1 (5 bases). V was cut by 5 bases and J by 8 bases, with 16 bases left in between. CDR1 and CDR2 from the germline V gene are SGHAT and FQNNGV. The CDR3 contains 15 residues. This chain's CDR3 is CASSLGVREYSPLHF. As DNA, the CDR3 is TGTGCCAGCAGCCTAGGGGTCAGAGAGTATTCACCCCTCCACTTT.

This chain connects TRBV15 to TRBJ1-4; the D is unclear. The germline V and J ends were trimmed by 3 bases and 0 bases, with 17 bases remaining between them. CDR1 is LNHNV and CDR2 is YYDKDF in the germline V gene (reference sequence). The CDR3 is 18 amino acids. The CDR3 loop reads CATSSNDGPASTNEKLFF. In DNA form, the CDR3 reads TGTGCCACCAGCAGCAATGACGGACCGGCGTCAACTAATGAAAAACTGTTTTTT. The full variable domain, its missing parts supplied by reference TRBV15 and TRBJ1-4, is DAMVIQNPRYQVTQFGKPVTLSCSQTLNHNVMYWYQQKSSQAPKLLFHYYDKDFNNEADTPDNFQSRRPNTSFCFLDIRSPGLGDTAMYLCATSSNDGPASTNEKLFFGSGTQLSVL.

The V call is TRBV5-6, the J call TRBJ1-5; D remains ambiguous. Looked up from germline, CDR1 is SGHDT and CDR2 is YYEEEE. The CDR3 is 15 residues long. V was clipped by 2 bases and J by 1 base, with 10 bases between them. For the CDR3, the DNA is TGTGCCAGCAGCTTTAGGGCTTGGAGCAATCAGCCCCAGCATTTT. This translates into CASSFRAWSNQPQHF.

The chain carries TRBV7-2 and TRBJ1-2; 9 bases are a match to TRBD1. There are 14 residues in the CDR3. V was clipped by 2 bases and J by 8 bases; unmatched bases: 6. From germline, CDR1 is SGHTA and CDR2 FQGNSA. CDR3 sequence reads: CASSLPGQGRGYTF. The CDR3 DNA sequence: TGTGCCAGCAGCTTACCCGGACAGGGGCGCGGCTACACCTTC.

This chain uses TRBV4-1 with TRBJ1-5, with no clear D. The length of the CDR3 is 17 residues. Germline V CDR1 and CDR2: MGHRA, YSYEKL. Deletions cut 1 base from V and 7 bases from J, with 20 bases between. The CDR3 DNA reads as TGCGCCAGCAGCCAAGTGCCCGTGATCTCCCGGGTCCAGCCCCAGCATTTT. Protein product: CASSQVPVISRVQPQHF.

The chain links TRBV5-1 to TRBJ1-4; perhaps TRBD1 as D (5 bases). The V gene's germline CDR1 is SGHRS and CDR2 YFSETQ. V gave up 6 bases and J gave up 5 bases, with 20 bases separating them. The CDR3 is made up of 16 amino acids. CDR3 DNA sequence: TGCGCCAGCACCCCAGGAGGGGTTAGGACCAATGAAAAACTGTTTTTT. It translates to CASTPGGVRTNEKLFF.

The chain recombines TRBV13 with TRBJ2-7; 10 bases align to TRBD2. J gave up 1 base and V 4 bases, and 7 bases lay outside the gene matches. There are 16 residues in the CDR3. Germline CDR1 reads PRHDT; CDR2 reads FYEKMQ (reference sequence). The CDR3 spells CASSYQRGGRSYEQYF. DNA for the CDR3: TGTGCCAGCAGCTACCAGCGGGGGGGCCGGTCCTACGAGCAGTACTTC. The whole variable domain, remainder taken from reference TRBV13 and TRBJ2-7, is AAGVIQSPRHLIKEKRETATLKCYPIPRHDTVYWYQQGPGQDPQFLISFYEKMQSDKGSIPDRFSAQQFSDYHSELNMSSLELGDSALYFCASSYQRGGRSYEQYFGPGTRLTVT.

The V call is TRBV19, the J call TRBJ2-7; D may match TRBD1 or TRBD2 (5 bases each). CDR3 length: 14 amino acids. Germline-derived CDR1 and CDR2 are LNHDA and SQIVND (reference sequence). The V end was cut by 7 bases, the J end by 1 base, with 14 bases between. The CDR3 DNA sequence: TGTGCCAGTAAAGACAAGGGACCTTCCTACGAGCAGTACTTC. This translates into CASKDKGPSYEQYF.